This T cell receptor (beta chain) was identified during a study of blood T cell repertoires in COVID-19. The wider study: COVID-19 samples collected from the United States, Italy and Spain covered acute and convalescent phases. The cDNA or gDNA used as material had been derived from T cells, B-cell-depleted T cells, or PBMCs.

In Seattle, patients joined the study during active infection and were tracked longitudinally. The sample holds a few counts of this clone. In germline, CDR1 is KGHSH, CDR2 LQKENI. The V end lost 3 bases, the J end lost 7 bases, and 9 bases lay between the germline ends. The CDR3 runs to 12 residues. Source study methods: From reference gene primer amplification, estimates of nucleated cell counts were derived. Libraries were prepared by immunoSEQ multiplex PCR; TCRdb keeps only in-frame clonotypes and omits some of them. V, J and clone size are those of that table, while D and trimming were read from the DNA. The profile shows about 350,000 clones, approximately 89% of them singletons.

The sample consisted of peripheral blood. The rearrangement joins TRBV18 to TRBJ2-5; the D gene is possibly TRBD2 (6 bases). The TCR sequence derives from a woman aged 55-70 years with COVID-19, enrolled during active disease. The CDR3 DNA sequence: TGTGCCAGCTCACCGGACGGGGGGACCCAGTACTTC. It specifies CASSPDGGTQYF.